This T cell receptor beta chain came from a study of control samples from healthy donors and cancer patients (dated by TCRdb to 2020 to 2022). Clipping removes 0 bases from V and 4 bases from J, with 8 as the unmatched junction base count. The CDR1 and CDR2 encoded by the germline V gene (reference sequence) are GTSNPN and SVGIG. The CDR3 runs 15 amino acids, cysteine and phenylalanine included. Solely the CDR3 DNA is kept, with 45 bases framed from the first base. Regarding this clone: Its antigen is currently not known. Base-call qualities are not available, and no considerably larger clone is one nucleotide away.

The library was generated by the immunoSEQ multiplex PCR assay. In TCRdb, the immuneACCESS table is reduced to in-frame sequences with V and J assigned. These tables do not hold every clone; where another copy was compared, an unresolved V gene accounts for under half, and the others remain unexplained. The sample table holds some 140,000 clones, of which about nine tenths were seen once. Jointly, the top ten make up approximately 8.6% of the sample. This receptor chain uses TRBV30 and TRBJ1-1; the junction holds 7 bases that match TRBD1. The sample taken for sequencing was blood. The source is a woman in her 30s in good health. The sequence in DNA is TGTGCCTGGAGTGTAAAAACAGGGGTATCCACTGAAGCTTTCTTT. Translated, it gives CAWSVKTGVSTEAFF.